These 28 T cell receptor beta chains came from one sample sequenced in a study of breast tumors, draining lymph nodes, adjacent tissues. Samples came from axillary lymph nodes draining the breast cancer. One entry per CDR3 protein, called by TCRdb with MiXCR from the multiplex PCR reads. Of some 130,000 distinct CDR3 sequences listed, 15% to 20% were seen once; the top ten hold 3.5% to 4.5%. Sequenced input: axillary lymph node tissue. These receptors were collected from a female donor with breast cancer. Some clones in this sample may be carry-over from other donors' samples.

This clonotype was counted ten times or more. The J gene is TRBJ1-5, the V gene TRBV24-1; no clear D gene. This CDR3 is built from 14 residues. V gave up 4 bases and J gave up 5 bases, with 11 bases separating them. Germline assignment: CDR1 KGHDR and CDR2 SFDVKD. The CDR3 here is CATSDRDKYQPQHF. CDR3 DNA: TGTGCCACCAGTGACCGAGACAAATATCAGCCCCAGCATTTT.

Ten or more counts support this clonotype. The chain links TRBV29-1 to TRBJ2-5, with D perhaps matching TRBD1 (5 bases). The CDR3 length is 13 residues. Trimming took off 6 bases at V and 4 bases at J, with 15 bases between the two ends. Germline values: CDR1 SQVTM, CDR2 ANQGSEA. The DNA of the CDR3 is TGCAGCGTAGAATCAGGGTGGGGAGAGACCCAGTACTTC. This codes for CSVESGWGETQYF.

This clonotype was recorded at least ten times. The rearrangement uses TRBV5-1 and TRBJ2-1; unclear D gene. Trimming shortened V by 5 bases and J by 7 bases, and 13 bases separated the two germline ends. CDR1 SGHRS and CDR2 YFSETQ come from the germline V gene. This CDR3 has 13 residues. This chain's CDR3 is CASRRGSGNEQFF. In DNA form, the CDR3 reads TGCGCCAGCAGGAGAGGATCCGGGAATGAGCAGTTCTTC.

This clonotype was detected many times. This rearrangement joins TRBV7-8 to TRBJ2-1; D call uncertain. The CDR3 runs to 14 residues. Germline V lookup: CDR1 SGHVS, CDR2 FQNEAQ. V shed 5 bases and J shed 0 bases, with 8 bases lying between them. The CDR3 nucleotides read TGTGCCAGCAGCGCACCCAACTCCTACAATGAGCAGTTCTTC. This encodes CASSAPNSYNEQFF.

In the case of this clonotype: This clone may be a read error of a much larger clone one base away. The V and J genes are TRBV5-1 and TRBJ2-1; 8 bases agree with TRBD1. Per the germline V gene, CDR1 is SGHRS and CDR2 is YFSETQ. This CDR3 spans 17 amino acids. In nucleotides, the CDR3 is TGCGCCAGCAGCTTAAACGTGGGACAGGCCGCCTACAATGCGCAGTTCTTC. Translation: CASSLNVGQAAYNAQFF.

The table lists this clonotype with many counts. The genes are TRBV3-1 and TRBJ1-3; no clear D gene. V lost 5 bases, J lost 0 bases, and 8 bases lay in between. Per germline, CDR1 LGHDT and CDR2 YNNKEL (reference sequence). There are 14 residues in the CDR3. In DNA, the CDR3 is TGTGCCAGCAGCTATGCGGTCTCTGGAAACACCATATATTTT. Amino acids: CASSYAVSGNTIYF.

This clonotype was seen at least ten times. The chain combines TRBV11-2 with TRBJ2-5, with 7 bases that match TRBD2. V gave up 5 bases and J gave up 2 bases; unmatched junction bases: 17. The CDR3 runs to 18 residues. Germline V gives CDR1 SGHAT, CDR2 FQNNGV. The CDR3 loop reads CASSPGTGRGTIQETQYF. CDR3 DNA: TGTGCCAGCAGCCCGGGGACTGGGCGGGGGACCATACAAGAGACCCAGTACTTC.

The CDR3 here is CASSLKKNIQYF. For the CDR3, the DNA is TGTGCCAGCAGCTTAAAAAAAAACATTCAGTACTTC. The J gene is TRBJ2-4, the V gene TRBV7-2; D remains unclear. The germline V gene has CDR1 SGHTA and CDR2 FQGNSA. CDR3 length equals 12 residues. The V end was cut by 2 bases, the J end by 4 bases, with 3 bases between. Looking up the rest from reference TRBV7-2 and TRBJ2-4 gives the full variable domain: GAGVSQSPSNKVTEKGKDVELRCDPISGHTALYWYRQSLGQGLEFLIYFQGNSAPDKSGLPSDRFSAERTGGSVSTLTIQRTQQEDSAVYLCASSLKKNIQYFGAGTRLSVL.

The table lists this clonotype with many counts. The gene calls are TRBV5-1 and TRBJ1-2; TRBD1 agrees at 10 bases. The length of the CDR3 is 15 residues. CDR1 and CDR2 from the germline V gene are SGHRS and YFSETQ. The ends lost 4 bases at V and 0 bases at J; junction bases unmatched: 3. The CDR3 nucleotides are TGCGCCAGCAGCGGGGGACAGGGGACTAACTATGGCTACACCTTC. Translated, it gives CASSGGQGTNYGYTF.

This clonotype was counted ten times or more. J is TRBJ2-1 and V is TRBV7-2; 10 bases match TRBD2. Trimming took 0 bases from V and 7 from J; bases not matched to a gene: 15. Per germline, CDR1 SGHTA and CDR2 FQGNSA. There are 19 residues in the CDR3. CDR3 residues: CASSLARLSGRAIRNEQFF. The CDR3 nucleotides are TGTGCCAGCAGCTTAGCCAGACTAAGCGGGAGGGCCATACGGAATGAGCAGTTCTTC. Filled out from reference TRBV7-2 and TRBJ2-1, the complete variable domain reads GAGVSQSPSNKVTEKGKDVELRCDPISGHTALYWYRQSLGQGLEFLIYFQGNSAPDKSGLPSDRFSAERTGGSVSTLTIQRTQQEDSAVYLCASSLARLSGRAIRNEQFFGPGTRLTVL.

The V call is TRBV12-3 or TRBV12-4, the J call TRBJ1-1; D is unresolved. The germline V and J ends were trimmed by 4 bases and 0 bases, with 12 bases remaining between them. This CDR3 has 15 residues. For the CDR3, the DNA is TGTGCCAGCAGTTCGGACGGTATTATGAACACTGAAGCTTTCTTT. It codes for CASSSDGIMNTEAFF.

There are many counts of this clonotype. The V and J genes are TRBV29-1 and TRBJ2-5; TRBD2 might be the D (6 bases). Trimming removed 2 bases from V and 5 bases from J, with 12 bases in between. This CDR3 contains 13 residues. From germline, CDR1 is SQVTM and CDR2 ANQGSEA. The CDR3 sequence is CSVEIGGAETQYF. The CDR3 DNA reads TGCAGCGTTGAAATAGGAGGGGCGGAGACCCAGTACTTC.

This clonotype appeared a few times. A clone one base away is much larger, so this may be a read error. Since no conserved phenylalanine or tryptophan closes the CDR3, a read error is the likely cause. This chain joins TRBV24-1 and TRBJ2-3, with D maybe TRBD1 (5 bases). Trimming took off 0 bases at V and 6 bases at J, with 6 bases between the two ends. Germline loops: CDR1 KGHDR, CDR2 SFDVKD. The CDR3 spans 13 residues. DNA of the CDR3: TGTGCCACCAGTGATTTGAGGGGTGATACGCAGTATCTT. The encoded protein is CATSDLRGDTQYL.

A single count supports this clonotype. A much bigger clone sits one base away, suggesting this may be a read error. The conserved phenylalanine or tryptophan normally closing the CDR3 is absent here, so this likely arose from a read error. The V call is TRBV19, the J call TRBJ2-2, with TRBD2 identical over 7 bases. The germline V gene encodes CDR1 LNHDA and CDR2 SQIVND (reference sequence). The CDR3 loop spans 15 amino acids. The V gene end was trimmed by 1 base and the J gene end by 4 bases; junction bases not matched to a gene: 3. The CDR3 nucleotides are TGTGCCAGTAGTATAGGGACTAGTTTCACCGGGGAGCTGTTTTCT. This gives the protein CASSIGTSFTGELFS.

In regard to this clonotype: One base away lies a much larger clone, so this may be a sequencing read error. The chain has TRBV18 and TRBJ2-5; tentative D call: TRBD1 (5 bases). The CDR3 length is 14 residues. With 7 bases removed from V and 3 bases from J, the gap between germline ends came to 15 bases. CDR1 and CDR2 (germline): KGHSH, LQKENI. CDR3 bases: TGTGCCAGCTTAAGATCCCAGGGAAAAGAGACCCAGTACTTC. Translating gives CASLRSQGKETQYF.

This clonotype was observed many times. This chain links TRBV7-2 with TRBJ2-5, with D tentatively TRBD1 or TRBD2 (5 bases each). The CDR3 spans 16 residues. With 2 bases removed from V and 7 bases from J, the gap between germline ends came to 20 bases. Germline values: CDR1 SGHTA, CDR2 FQGNSA. CDR3 DNA sequence: TGTGCCAGCAGCTTATCCCCCACTGGTGGTGGGGGGACCCAGTACTTC. It translates to CASSLSPTGGGGTQYF. The complete variable domain, with remaining parts taken from reference TRBV7-2 and TRBJ2-5, reads GAGVSQSPSNKVTEKGKDVELRCDPISGHTALYWYRQSLGQGLEFLIYFQGNSAPDKSGLPSDRFSAERTGGSVSTLTIQRTQQEDSAVYLCASSLSPTGGGGTQYFGPGTRLLVL.

The sample holds many counts of this clonotype. The V call is TRBV5-1, the J call TRBJ2-7; D unresolved. The CDR3 is 16 residues long. The V and J ends lost 0 bases and 6 bases respectively, with 19 bases between them. Germline lookup yields CDR1 SGHRS and CDR2 YFSETQ. CDR3 bases: TGCGCCAGCAGCTTGGAGCCCGGACGCCGAGTCGTCGAGCAGTACTTC. It translates to CASSLEPGRRVVEQYF. Full variable domain (missing parts from reference TRBV5-1 and TRBJ2-7): KAGVTQTPRYLIKTRGQQVTLSCSPISGHRSVSWYQQTPGQGLQFLFEYFSETQRNKGNFPGRFSGRQFSNSRSEMNVSTLELGDSALYLCASSLEPGRRVVEQYFGPGTRLTVT.

At least ten counts were recorded for this clonotype. The chain recombines TRBV9 with TRBJ2-1; D may be TRBD2 (5 bases). The germline V gene has CDR1 SGDLS and CDR2 YYNGEE. This CDR3 has 16 amino acids. Trimming cost V 4 bases and J 1 base, with 15 bases left between them. The CDR3 is CASSPRTSQSYNEQFF. The CDR3, as DNA: TGTGCCAGCAGCCCCCGGACTTCCCAATCCTACAATGAGCAGTTCTTC. Supplemented by reference TRBV9 and TRBJ2-1, the full variable domain reads DSGVTQTPKHLITATGQRVTLRCSPRSGDLSVYWYQQSLDQGLQFLIQYYNGEERAKGNILERFSAQQFPDLHSELNLSSLELGDSALYFCASSPRTSQSYNEQFFGPGTRLTVL.

This clonotype has only a few counts. The V call is TRBV4-1, the J call TRBJ2-3, with TRBD2 matching 15 bases. V lost 4 bases to trimming and J lost 5 bases; unmatched junction nucleotides: 7. This CDR3 comprises 17 residues. The germline gives CDR1 MGHRA, CDR2 YSYEKL. This CDR3 is CASSLRGLAGGVDTQYF. DNA for the CDR3: TGCGCCAGCAGCCTCCGGGGACTAGCGGGGGGCGTAGATACGCAGTATTTT.

This clonotype was recorded many times. The V call is TRBV24-1, the J call TRBJ2-5, with 9 bases aligning to TRBD1. Germline values: CDR1 KGHDR, CDR2 SFDVKD. J lost 2 bases, V lost 3 bases, and 6 bases had no gene match. CDR3 size: 16 residues. For the CDR3, the DNA is TGTGCCACCAGTGATGCGGACAGGGGACCTCAAGAGACCCAGTACTTC. Translation gives CATSDADRGPQETQYF.

This clonotype was counted only a few times. This sequence joins TRBV28 and TRBJ2-7, with 12 positions matching TRBD2. Looked up from germline, CDR1 is MDHEN and CDR2 is SYDVKM. The V segment lost 5 bases and the J segment 4 bases; nucleotides outside the gene matches: 6. This CDR3 comprises 15 residues. The CDR3 DNA is TGTGCCAGCAGTGGACGACTAGCGGGAGCGTACGAGCAGTACTTC. This codes for CASSGRLAGAYEQYF. Drawing the rest from reference TRBV28 and TRBJ2-7, the complete variable domain is DVKVTQSSRYLVKRTGEKVFLECVQDMDHENMFWYRQDPGLGLRLIYFSYDVKMKEKGDIPEGYSVSREKKERFSLILESASTNQTSMYLCASSGRLAGAYEQYFGPGTRLTVT.

This clonotype was seen repeatedly, ten times or more. The chain uses TRBV7-3 and TRBJ1-3, with D unclear. The germline V gene has CDR1 SGHTA and CDR2 FQGTGA. Deletions cut 5 bases from V and 0 bases from J, with 11 bases between. CDR3 length equals 15 residues. CDR3 nucleotides: TGTGCCAGCAGCCTCCTAGGAGGCTCTGGAAACACCATATATTTT. It specifies CASSLLGGSGNTIYF.

Many counts were recorded for this clonotype. The V and J genes are TRBV24-1 and TRBJ2-7; TRBD2 agrees at 11 bases. Germline V gene sequence: CDR1 KGHDR, CDR2 SFDVKD. CDR3 length equals 14 residues. V lost 9 bases, J lost 3 bases, and 6 bases stayed unmatched. The CDR3 protein is CATPGLAGGYEQYF. In nucleotides, the CDR3 is TGTGCCACCCCGGGTCTAGCGGGGGGCTACGAGCAGTACTTC.

Note on this clonotype: No conserved phenylalanine or tryptophan is present at the end of the CDR3, so a read error is the likely explanation. The chain recombines TRBV28 with TRBJ1-2; 7 positions match TRBD1. This CDR3 is 15 amino acids long. V shed 6 bases, J shed 4 bases, and the junction held 11 bases outside the gene matches. The germline CDR1 and CDR2 sequences are MDHEN and SYDVKM. In DNA, the CDR3 is TGTGCCAGCAGGAACACGGACAGGAACCTCTATGGCTACACCCTC. Protein product: CASRNTDRNLYGYTL.

This clonotype has a count of ten or more. The chain employs TRBV6-1 and TRBJ1-6, with D hard to call. The V gene lost 5 bases and the J gene lost 7 bases, with 12 bases spanning the gap. Germline V CDR1 and CDR2: MNHNS, SASEGT. This CDR3 contains 14 residues. The CDR3 nucleotides are TGTGCCAGCAGTATGGACGGAGAAAATTCACCCCTCCACTTT. Residues: CASSMDGENSPLHF.

In this sample, this clonotype turned up many times. V usage is TRBV18 and J usage is TRBJ1-2; perhaps TRBD1 as D (6 bases). Germline values: CDR1 KGHSH, CDR2 LQKENI. The CDR3 has 11 residues. V was clipped by 8 bases and J by 9 bases, with 13 bases between them. The DNA for the CDR3 is TGTGCCAGCACGAACAGGGAGAGCTACACCTTC. It is translated as CASTNRESYTF.

The table lists this clonotype with many counts. The chain couples TRBV11-2 to TRBJ2-7; D remains unclear. Trimming took 7 bases from V and 4 from J, leaving 20 bases between them. This CDR3 spans 15 amino acids. Germline V gene sequence: CDR1 SGHAT, CDR2 FQNNGV. The chain's CDR3 is CASTLGRAVSYEQYF. The CDR3 bases are TGTGCCAGCACTCTAGGTAGGGCCGTTTCTTACGAGCAGTACTTC. Complete variable domain (other parts from reference TRBV11-2 and TRBJ2-7): EAGVAQSPRYKIIEKRQSVAFWCNPISGHATLYWYQQILGQGPKLLIQFQNNGVVDDSQLPKDRFSAERLKGVDSTLKIQPAKLEDSAVYLCASTLGRAVSYEQYFGPGTRLTVT.

In its sample, this clonotype was seen many times. The rearrangement links TRBV10-2 to TRBJ2-7; D may correspond to TRBD1 or TRBD2 (5 bases each). Germline lookup yields CDR1 WSHSY and CDR2 SAAADI. The CDR3 has 13 amino acids. Trimming pared 6 bases from V and 4 bases from J, leaving 13 bases between. The CDR3 DNA reads TGCGCCAGCAGCCGGGACGGACGATACGAGCAGTACTTC. Protein: CASSRDGRYEQYF.